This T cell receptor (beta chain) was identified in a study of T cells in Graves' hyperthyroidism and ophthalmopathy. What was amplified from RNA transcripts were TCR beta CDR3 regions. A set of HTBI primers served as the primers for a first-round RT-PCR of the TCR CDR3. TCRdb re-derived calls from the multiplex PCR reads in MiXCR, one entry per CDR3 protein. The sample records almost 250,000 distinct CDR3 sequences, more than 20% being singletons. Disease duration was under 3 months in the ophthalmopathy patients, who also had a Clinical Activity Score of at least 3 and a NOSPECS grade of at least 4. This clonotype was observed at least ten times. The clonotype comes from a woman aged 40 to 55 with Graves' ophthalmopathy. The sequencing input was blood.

The CDR3 is CASSVGGVAQETQYF. CDR3 nucleotide sequence: TGTGCCAGCAGCGTAGGCGGGGTTGCACAAGAGACCCAGTACTTC. The genes are TRBV9 and TRBJ2-5, with a tentative D call TRBD2 (6 bases). The CDR3 loop spans 15 amino acids. Trimming pared 0 bases from V and 2 bases from J, leaving 11 bases between. From germline, CDR1 is SGDLS and CDR2 YYNGEE. The full variable domain, in which reference TRBV9 and TRBJ2-5 provide the parts outside the CDR3, is DSGVTQTPKHLITATGQRVTLRCSPRSGDLSVYWYQQSLDQGLQFLIQYYNGEERAKGNILERFSAQQFPDLHSELNLSSLELGDSALYFCASSVGGVAQETQYFGPGTRLLVL.